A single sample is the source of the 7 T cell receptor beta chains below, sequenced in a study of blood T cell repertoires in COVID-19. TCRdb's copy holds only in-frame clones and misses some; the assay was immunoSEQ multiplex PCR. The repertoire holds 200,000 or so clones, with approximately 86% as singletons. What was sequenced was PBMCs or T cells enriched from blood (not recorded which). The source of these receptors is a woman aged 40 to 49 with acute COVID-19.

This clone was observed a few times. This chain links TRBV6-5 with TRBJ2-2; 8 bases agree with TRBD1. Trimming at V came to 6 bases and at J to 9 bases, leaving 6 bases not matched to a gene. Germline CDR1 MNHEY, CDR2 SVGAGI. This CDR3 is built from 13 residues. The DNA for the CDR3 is TGTGCCAGCAGGCTCAGACAGGGGTGGGAGCTGTTTTTT. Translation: CASRLRQGWELFF.

The CDR3: CASSLTRTSGYNEQFF. The CDR3 DNA reads TGTGCCAGCAGCTTAACTAGGACTAGCGGTTACAATGAGCAGTTCTTC. V and J are TRBV7-3 and TRBJ2-1, with TRBD2 matching over 10 bases. Germline trimming cut 0 bases from V and 4 bases from J; bases unmatched to any gene: 3. The germline CDR1 and CDR2 sequences are SGHTA and FQGTGA. The CDR3 is 16 amino acids.

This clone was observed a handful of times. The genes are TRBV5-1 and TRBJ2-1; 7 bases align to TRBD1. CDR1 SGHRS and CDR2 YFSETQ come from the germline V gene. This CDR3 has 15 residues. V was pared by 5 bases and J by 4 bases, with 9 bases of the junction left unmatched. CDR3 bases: TGCGCCAGCAGACCCACACAGGGGACGTACAATGAGCAGTTCTTC. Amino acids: CASRPTQGTYNEQFF.

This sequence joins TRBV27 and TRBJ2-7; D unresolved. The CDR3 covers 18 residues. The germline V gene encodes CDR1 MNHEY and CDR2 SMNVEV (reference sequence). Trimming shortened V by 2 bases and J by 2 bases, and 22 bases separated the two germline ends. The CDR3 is CASSLRNPITLNPYEQYF. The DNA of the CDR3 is TGTGCCAGCAGTTTAAGAAACCCGATTACTCTAAACCCCTACGAGCAGTACTTC.

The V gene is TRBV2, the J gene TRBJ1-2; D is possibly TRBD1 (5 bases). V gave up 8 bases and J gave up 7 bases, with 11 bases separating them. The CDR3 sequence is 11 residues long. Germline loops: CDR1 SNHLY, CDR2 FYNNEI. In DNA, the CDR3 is TGTGCCAGCCGGACAAGTGTTGGCTACACCTTC. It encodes CASRTSVGYTF.

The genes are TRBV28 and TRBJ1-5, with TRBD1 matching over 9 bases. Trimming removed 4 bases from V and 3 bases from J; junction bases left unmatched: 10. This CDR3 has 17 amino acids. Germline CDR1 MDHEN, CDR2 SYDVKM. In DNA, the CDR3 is TGTGCCAGCAGTTCCCTACAACAGGGGGCGCTCAATCAGCCCCAGCATTTT. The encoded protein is CASSSLQQGALNQPQHF.

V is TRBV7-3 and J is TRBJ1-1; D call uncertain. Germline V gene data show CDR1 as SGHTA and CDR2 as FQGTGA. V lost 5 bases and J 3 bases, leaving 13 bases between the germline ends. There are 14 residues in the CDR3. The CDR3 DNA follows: TGTGCCAGCAGCCCTACGGGTTACGACACTGAAGCTTTCTTT. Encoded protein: CASSPTGYDTEAFF.